What follows are 26 T cell receptor beta chains derived from one specimen sequenced in a study of T cell therapy after organ transplantation. Here immunoSEQ multiplex PCR was the method, and the copy in TCRdb shows in-frame clones only, minus some. The sample contains over 20,000 clones, 84% of which appear only once. Which antigens these TCRs recognize remains unknown. Time point described: 20-29 weeks after completion of therapy. Source: CD8+ T cells from blood, taken after autologous CMV-specific T cell therapy. The origin of the receptors is a human patient who had received a solid organ transplant and had CMV disease. Some T cells may have come from the graft donor.

V and J are TRBV29-1 and TRBJ1-2, with 11 bases identical to TRBD1. CDR3 size: 12 residues. CDR1 is SQVTM, CDR2 ANQGSEA, per germline. Unmatched junction bases numbered 6, after V lost 7 bases and J lost 8 bases. Here the CDR3 reads CSAPGQGGGYTF. The CDR3 DNA reads TGCAGCGCTCCGGGACAGGGGGGAGGCTACACCTTC.

For the CDR3, the DNA is TGTGCCAGCAGCAACCCCCTTCTACGGGATGAGCAGTTCTTC. This encodes CASSNPLLRDEQFF. J is TRBJ2-1 and V is TRBV7-9, with D unclear. Germline V gene lookup returns CDR1 SEHNR and CDR2 FQNEAQ (reference sequence). The ends were cut back, 5 bases at V and 8 bases at J, with 16 bases in the middle. This CDR3 has 14 amino acids.

The rearrangement uses TRBV13 and TRBJ2-3, with TRBD1 matching over 12 bases. CDR3 length: 16 residues. The germline CDR1 and CDR2 sequences are PRHDT and FYEKMQ (reference sequence). V was clipped by 4 bases and J by 4 bases; unmatched bases: 6. DNA for the CDR3: TGTGCCAGCAGCTCGCCGGGACAGGGGGCCGCAGATACGCAGTATTTT. As protein: CASSSPGQGAADTQYF.

This clone was recorded only once. J is TRBJ2-4 and V is TRBV7-9, with a weak D call TRBD2 (5 bases). The V end was cut by 4 bases, the J end by 3 bases, with 10 bases between. Germline CDR1 is SEHNR and CDR2 is FQNEAQ (reference sequence). This CDR3 has 14 residues. CDR3 sequence reads: CASSSEGNKNIQYF. Here the CDR3 DNA reads TGTGCCAGCAGCTCCGAGGGTAACAAAAACATTCAGTACTTC.

This clone is termed medium-sized (0.01 to 0.1%). The chain combines TRBV13 with TRBJ2-5, with D maybe TRBD2 (5 bases). The germline gives CDR1 PRHDT, CDR2 FYEKMQ (reference sequence). This CDR3 is 14 amino acids long. Trimming removed 0 bases from V and 4 bases from J, with 9 bases in between. This CDR3 is CASSLGLGGETQYF. The DNA of the CDR3 is TGTGCCAGCAGCTTAGGGCTAGGAGGAGAGACCCAGTACTTC.

Concerning this clone: In the same sample, other DNA sequences code for this CDR3. The CDR3 nucleotides are TGTGCCAGCAGTTACTCGACTGGCGGGTCCTACGAGCAGTACTTC. Translation: CASSYSTGGSYEQYF. The rearrangement joins TRBV6-5 to TRBJ2-7; D perhaps matches TRBD2 (5 bases). Deletions cut 0 bases from V and 1 base from J, with 10 bases between. Per the germline V gene, CDR1 is MNHEY and CDR2 is SVGAGI. The CDR3 runs to 15 residues.

This chain uses TRBV6-5 with TRBJ2-7; the D is unclear. V lost 0 bases and J 1 base, leaving 4 bases between the germline ends. CDR1 and CDR2 from the germline V gene are MNHEY and SVGAGI. The CDR3 totals 13 residues. CDR3 sequence (DNA): TGTGCCAGCAGTTACTCGAATTCCTACGAGCAGTACTTC. Amino acids: CASSYSNSYEQYF.

This chain links TRBV4-1 with TRBJ2-7; TRBD2 aligns across 7 bases. With V trimmed by 4 bases and J by 0 bases, 9 bases remained unmatched. Germline V lookup: CDR1 MGHRA, CDR2 YSYEKL. This CDR3 comprises 16 residues. The CDR3 nucleotides are TGCGCCAGCAGCCCCCAAAGCGGGAAGAGCTCCTACGAGCAGTACTTC. Protein product: CASSPQSGKSSYEQYF.

The chain carries TRBV27 and TRBJ2-3, with D unclear. CDR1 MNHEY and CDR2 SMNVEV come from the germline V gene (reference sequence). The CDR3 is 13 amino acids. Trimming stripped 4 bases from V and 4 bases from J, with 9 bases between. In nucleotides, the CDR3 is TGTGCCAGCAGTTCCGACGGTCCAGATACGCAGTATTTT. As protein: CASSSDGPDTQYF.

The rearrangement joins TRBV4-1 to TRBJ2-6, with 7 bases identical to TRBD1. This CDR3 comprises 15 residues. The J segment lost 2 bases and the V segment lost 4 bases, leaving 2 bases of the junction unmatched. Germline CDR1 reads MGHRA; CDR2 reads YSYEKL. Written as DNA, the CDR3 is TGCGCCAGCAGCCCCGACAGGGCTGGGGCCAACGTCCTGACTTTC. This sequence encodes CASSPDRAGANVLTF.

This chain connects TRBV28 to TRBJ1-5, with unresolved D. The length of the CDR3 is 15 residues. CDR1 MDHEN and CDR2 SYDVKM come from the germline V gene. V shed 2 bases and J shed 1 base, with 9 bases lying between them. As DNA, the CDR3 is TGTGCCAGCAGTTTAGTGGAGCACAGCAATCAGCCCCAGCATTTT. Translated, it gives CASSLVEHSNQPQHF.

This chain connects TRBV15 to TRBJ2-7; D unresolved. The length of the CDR3 is 12 residues. V gave up 1 base and J gave up 5 bases, with 6 bases separating them. Germline CDR1 and CDR2: LNHNV and YYDKDF (reference sequence). The CDR3 loop is CATSRAFDEQYF. In DNA form, the CDR3 reads TGTGCCACCAGCAGAGCATTCGACGAGCAGTACTTC.

This chain uses TRBV27 with TRBJ2-2; TRBD1 might be the D (5 bases). CDR1 MNHEY and CDR2 SMNVEV come from the germline V gene (reference sequence). V shed 4 bases and J shed 5 bases, with 11 bases lying between them. The CDR3 consists of 14 residues. The CDR3 DNA sequence: TGTGCCAGCAGTTATCAGGGCTCGACCGGGGAGCTGTTTTTT. Translation: CASSYQGSTGELFF.

The rearrangement uses TRBV2 and TRBJ1-6, with 7 positions matching TRBD1. Looked up from germline, CDR1 is SNHLY and CDR2 is FYNNEI. J gave up 10 bases and V 1 base, and 1 base lay outside the gene matches. This CDR3 has 13 residues. The CDR3: CASSEDRGSPLHF. The CDR3 coding sequence is TGTGCCAGCAGTGAAGACAGGGGCTCACCCCTCCACTTT.

The chain carries TRBV7-9 and TRBJ2-3, with D tentatively TRBD2 (6 bases). Trimming left V 4 bases short and J 0 bases short, with 8 bases between. CDR1 SEHNR and CDR2 FQNEAQ come from the germline V gene (reference sequence). This CDR3 is built from 14 residues. CDR3 amino acids: CASSWDFSTDTQYF. For the CDR3, the DNA is TGTGCCAGCAGCTGGGACTTCAGCACAGATACGCAGTATTTT. Looking up the rest from reference TRBV7-9 and TRBJ2-3 gives the full variable domain: DTGVSQNPRHKITKRGQNVTFRCDPISEHNRLYWYRQTLGQGPEFLTYFQNEAQLEKSRLLSDRFSAERPKGSFSTLEIQRTEQGDSAMYLCASSWDFSTDTQYFGPGTRLTVL.

J is TRBJ1-1 and V is TRBV10-3; 7 nucleotides line up with TRBD1. CDR3 length: 17 residues. Germline CDR1 ENHRY, CDR2 SYGVKD. After removal of 0 bases from V and 7 bases from J, the junction contained 14 bases not matched to a gene. This CDR3 is CAISESSGGEANIEAFF. The CDR3 DNA reads as TGTGCCATCAGTGAGTCCTCAGGGGGTGAAGCCAATATTGAAGCTTTCTTT.

This chain connects TRBV10-3 to TRBJ2-7, with TRBD1 identical over 7 bases. CDR1 and CDR2 (germline): ENHRY, SYGVKD. The ends lost 8 bases at V and 3 bases at J; junction bases unmatched: 7. CDR3 length: 13 amino acids. CDR3 in amino acids: CAIGGPGGYEQYF. DNA for the CDR3: TGTGCCATCGGCGGGCCAGGGGGCTACGAGCAGTACTTC.

This rearrangement joins TRBV19 to TRBJ2-5; D gene ambiguous. CDR3 size: 15 residues. Trimming took off 6 bases at V and 5 bases at J, with 19 bases between the two ends. Germline CDR1 LNHDA, CDR2 SQIVND (reference sequence). In DNA, the CDR3 is TGTGCCAGTAGCCTAAGGACGGCGTTATGGGAGACCCAGTACTTC. This gives the protein CASSLRTALWETQYF.

V gene TRBV11-2 combines with J gene TRBJ2-3; 9 nucleotides match TRBD2. The CDR3 consists of 17 residues. With V trimmed by 5 bases and J by 4 bases, 13 bases remained unmatched. CDR1 and CDR2 (germline): SGHAT, FQNNGV. This CDR3 is CASSPSLDSGGADTQYF. CDR3 nucleotide sequence: TGTGCCAGCAGCCCATCCTTGGATAGCGGGGGTGCAGATACGCAGTATTTT.

The chain couples TRBV5-4 to TRBJ2-5, with D perhaps being TRBD1 or TRBD2 (5 bases each). Looked up from germline, CDR1 is SGHNT and CDR2 is YYREEE (reference sequence). The germline V and J ends were trimmed by 1 base and 4 bases, with 11 bases remaining between them. This CDR3 has 14 amino acids. CDR3 DNA sequence: TGTGCCAGCAGCTTGCGGGGTGGGGGAGAGACCCAGTACTTC. Translated: CASSLRGGGETQYF.

The chain joins TRBV5-6 to TRBJ1-1; D remains unclear. Germline V gene data show CDR1 as SGHDT and CDR2 as YYEEEE. This CDR3 is 14 amino acids long. V lost 5 bases to trimming and J lost 1 base, with 12 bases between them. CDR3 sequence: CASSPGVRNTEAFF. The DNA for the CDR3 is TGTGCCAGCAGTCCCGGGGTGCGGAACACTGAAGCTTTCTTT.

In this sample, this clone turned up once. This chain links TRBV6-5 with TRBJ2-7; no clear D. CDR3 length equals 10 residues. Germline values: CDR1 MNHEY, CDR2 SVGAGI. The V end lost 5 bases, the J end lost 6 bases, and 5 bases lay between the germline ends. The CDR3 loop is CASSVSEQYF. The DNA for the CDR3 is TGTGCCAGCAGTGTGTCCGAGCAGTACTTC.

A few counts support this clone. Other DNA sequences from this sample encode an identical CDR3 as well. The J gene is TRBJ2-7, the V gene TRBV4-3; possible D gene TRBD2, 5 bases. The V gene's germline CDR1 is LGHNA and CDR2 YSLEER. This CDR3 region has 13 residues. Trimming pared 0 bases from V and 3 bases from J, leaving 6 bases between. CDR3 nucleotide sequence: TGCGCCAGCAGCCAAGAACGGGACTACGAGCAGTACTTC. This codes for CASSQERDYEQYF.

The chain couples TRBV7-2 to TRBJ2-2; D uncertain. This CDR3 has 13 residues. Germline-derived CDR1 and CDR2 are SGHTA and FQGNSA. The ends were cut back, 3 bases at V and 2 bases at J, with 4 bases in the middle. The CDR3 reads CASSLENTGELFF. The CDR3 DNA is TGTGCCAGCAGCTTGGAAAACACCGGGGAGCTGTTTTTT.

The genes are TRBV9 and TRBJ2-2, with TRBD1 identical over 9 bases. The CDR3 totals 15 residues. Trimming took 3 bases from V and 6 from J; bases not matched to a gene: 6. CDR1 and CDR2 from the germline V gene are SGDLS and YYNGEE. CDR3 DNA: TGTGCCAGCAGCGGAGGGACAGGGAATCCCGGGGAGCTGTTTTTT. Encoded protein: CASSGGTGNPGELFF.

This clone has just one count. The V and J genes are TRBV9 and TRBJ1-1; the D gene is possibly TRBD1 (6 bases). This CDR3 has 15 residues. Germline V gene sequence: CDR1 SGDLS, CDR2 YYNGEE. V dropped 0 bases and J dropped 0 bases, with 9 bases sitting between them. The CDR3: CASSVEEGVNTEAFF. The CDR3 region has the DNA TGTGCCAGCAGCGTAGAGGAGGGGGTGAACACTGAAGCTTTCTTT.